This TCR beta chain was captured by sequencing in a study of technical replicates of blood from several donors (dated by TCRdb to 2016 to 2017). Germline trimming amounts to 10 bases on V and 4 bases on J, with 4 as the count of junction bases outside the gene matches. The germline V gene (reference sequence) gives CDR1 as SGHNT and CDR2 as YYREEE. Taken from cysteine to phenylalanine, the CDR3 has 12 residues. Left in the record is the CDR3 DNA by itself, 36 bases read in frame from the first base. Library prep was done by the immunoSEQ multiplex PCR assay. Drawn from immuneACCESS, this table holds only the in-frame rearrangements with V and J called that TCRdb kept. Clones are partly lost; checked studies trace under half to an unresolved V gene and leave the rest unexplained. The table for this sample lists approximately 88,000 clones; 96% of them were counted only once. Around 0.31% of the sample is in the top ten clones.

This clone appeared a single time. Its antigen is unknown. Base qualities are missing; no much larger clone stands one base away. This receptor was identified in a human donor in good health. The sequence joins TRBV5-4 to TRBJ1-4, and TRBD1 matches 7 of the central bases. Sequencing used T cells isolated from PBMCs. Here is the DNA: TGTGCCTGGAGACAGGGTAATGAAAAACTGTTTTTT. Translated, it gives CAWRQGNEKLFF.